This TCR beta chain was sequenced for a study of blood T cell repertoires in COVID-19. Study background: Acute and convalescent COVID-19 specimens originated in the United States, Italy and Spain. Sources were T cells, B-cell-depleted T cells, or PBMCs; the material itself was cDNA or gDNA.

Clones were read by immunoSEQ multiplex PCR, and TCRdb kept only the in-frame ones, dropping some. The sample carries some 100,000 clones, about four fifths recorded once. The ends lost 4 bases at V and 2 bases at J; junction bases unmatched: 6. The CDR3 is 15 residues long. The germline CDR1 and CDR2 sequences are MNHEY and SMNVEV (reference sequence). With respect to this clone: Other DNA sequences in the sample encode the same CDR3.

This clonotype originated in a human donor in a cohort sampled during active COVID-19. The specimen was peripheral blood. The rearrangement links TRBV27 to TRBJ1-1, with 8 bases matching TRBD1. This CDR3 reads CASSSQGAGNTEAFF. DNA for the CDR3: TGTGCCAGCAGTTCGCAGGGGGCTGGTAACACTGAAGCTTTCTTT.